This is a list of T cell receptor beta chains from one sample in a study of cytomegalovirus exposure and HLA in healthy donors. The protocol was immunoSEQ multiplex PCR, while the TCRdb copy is restricted to in-frame clones and leaves out a portion. The data hold 120,000 or so clones, with over 75% observed a single time. The sample comprised PBMCs. The receptors come from a human donor in good health. Each CDR3 is given with its conserved first and last residue. Each record gives: D gene, J gene, clone size, V gene, CDR3 protein, CDR3 DNA. A D gene is named only where the DNA matches it firmly. Only some rows state a clone size, as once, few, many or a class for expanded clones.

TRBD2	TRBJ2-7	few	TRBV6-6	CASRGPKAGGTYEQYF	TGTGCCAGCAGGGGACCGAAGGCGGGAGGTACCTACGAGCAGTACTTC
.	TRBJ2-7	.	TRBV2	CASSSTESYEQYF	TGTGCCAGCAGTTCGACAGAATCCTACGAGCAGTACTTC
TRBD1	TRBJ1-2	.	TRBV5-5	CASSPRPDRDGYTF	TGTGCCAGCAGCCCTCGGCCGGACAGGGACGGCTACACCTTC
TRBD2	TRBJ2-7	.	TRBV28	CASLHGRGFGEQYF	TGTGCCAGTCTGCACGGGAGGGGGTTTGGGGAGCAGTACTTC
.	TRBJ1-1	.	TRBV27	CASSLGRNTEAFF	TGTGCCAGCAGTTTAGGGCGGAACACTGAAGCTTTCTTT
TRBD1	TRBJ2-1	.	TRBV15	CATSRDQGTGVEQFF	TGTGCCACCAGCAGAGATCAGGGGACAGGTGTGGAGCAGTTCTTC
.	TRBJ1-3	.	TRBV30	CAGESDGNTIYF	TGTGCCGGAGAGAGTGACGGAAACACCATATATTTT
TRBD2	TRBJ2-5	.	TRBV7-6	CASSFTSGSGGETQYF	TGTGCCAGCAGTTTCACTAGCGGGAGTGGTGGTGAGACCCAGTACTTC
.	TRBJ1-6	.	TRBV5-6	CASRLRASLTGGSPLHF	TGTGCCAGCAGGTTAAGGGCAAGCCTGACAGGAGGATCACCCCTCCACTTT
.	TRBJ1-5	.	TRBV15	CATSREKGEWAQHF	TGTGCCACCAGCAGAGAAAAAGGGGAATGGGCCCAGCATTTT
TRBD1	TRBJ1-1	.	TRBV28	CASRRGTANTEAFF	TGTGCCAGCAGGAGGGGGACAGCGAACACTGAAGCTTTCTTT
TRBD2	TRBJ2-7	.	TRBV28	CASSLLAGGSPWEQYF	TGTGCCAGCAGTTTATTGGCGGGAGGGTCCCCCTGGGAGCAGTACTTC
TRBD1	TRBJ1-1	.	TRBV19	CASSMPGQVEAFF	TGTGCCAGTAGCATGCCCGGACAGGTTGAAGCTTTCTTT
TRBD1	TRBJ2-3	.	TRBV7-9	CASSSRDRRDTQYF	TGTGCCAGCAGCTCCCGGGACAGGCGCGATACGCAGTATTTT
TRBD1	TRBJ2-2	.	TRBV6-5	CASSYSKRQGTGELFF	TGTGCCAGCAGTTACTCGAAAAGACAGGGTACCGGGGAGCTGTTTTTT
.	TRBJ2-7	.	TRBV27	CASAWGGPPYEQYF	TGTGCCAGCGCATGGGGCGGACCCCCCTACGAGCAGTACTTC
.	TRBJ2-7	few	TRBV19	CASSTVVAAPVEQYF	TGTGCCAGTAGTACCGTCGTGGCGGCCCCCGTTGAGCAGTACTTC
.	TRBJ2-2	.	TRBV19	CASSSQRHTGELFF	TGTGCCAGTAGTAGTCAGAGGCACACCGGGGAGCTGTTTTTT
TRBD1	TRBJ1-3	.	TRBV9	CASSPPLTTGDSGNTIYF	TGTGCCAGCAGCCCGCCCCTGACGACAGGGGACTCTGGAAACACCATATATTTT
.	TRBJ1-5	.	TRBV28	CASRSTGSDDNQPQHF	TGTGCCAGCAGGTCTACAGGGTCGGATGACAATCAGCCCCAGCATTTT
.	TRBJ1-1	once	TRBV6-6	CASGKSGNTEAFF	TGTGCCAGCGGCAAGTCAGGGAACACTGAAGCTTTCTTT
.	TRBJ2-7	.	TRBV5-8	CASSLPPYEQYF	TGTGCCAGCAGCTTGCCCCCTTACGAGCAGTACTTC
.	TRBJ1-5	.	TRBV6-1	CASKRGRGIDQPQHF	TGTGCCAGCAAAAGGGGCAGGGGTATAGATCAGCCCCAGCATTTT
TRBD2	TRBJ2-2	.	TRBV7-9	CSSSLAASGRSGELFF	TGTTCCAGCAGCTTAGCGGCTAGCGGGAGGTCCGGGGAGCTGTTTTTT
TRBD1	TRBJ1-1	.	TRBV6-5	CASSYRQGALISEAFF	TGTGCCAGCAGTTACCGACAGGGGGCACTGATATCTGAAGCTTTCTTT
TRBD1	TRBJ1-1	.	TRBV11-2	CASSLTGLNTEAFF	TGTGCCAGCAGCCTGACAGGGCTTAACACTGAAGCTTTCTTT
.	TRBJ1-1	.	TRBV6-1	CASSAAGGGMNTEAFF	TGTGCCAGCAGTGCCGCGGGAGGGGGGATGAACACTGAAGCTTTCTTT
.	TRBJ1-5	once	TRBV2	CASSDSDRYQPQHF	TGTGCCAGCAGTGATTCGGACAGATATCAGCCCCAGCATTTT
.	TRBJ2-7	.	TRBV11-2	CASTGSRNEQYF	TGTGCCAGCACCGGGTCTAGGAACGAGCAGTACTTC
.	TRBJ2-7	.	TRBV7-2	CASSLQGSGSYEQYF	TGTGCCAGCAGCTTACAGGGTAGCGGATCCTACGAGCAGTACTTC
.	TRBJ2-4	few	TRBV5-4	CASSLGTPGKNIQYF	TGTGCCAGCAGCTTGGGAACGCCGGGAAAAAACATTCAGTACTTC
.	TRBJ2-4	.	TRBV7-8	CASSPYGHLQNSKNIQYF	TGTGCCAGCAGCCCTTACGGACACCTCCAGAATTCCAAAAACATTCAGTACTTC
.	TRBJ1-1	once	TRBV7-2	CASSLAGAGHTEAFF	TGTGCCAGCAGCTTAGCGGGGGCGGGTCACACTGAAGCTTTCTTT
.	TRBJ2-1	few	TRBV7-9	CASSLSDSDYNEQFF	TGTGCCAGCAGCTTATCGGACTCTGACTACAATGAGCAGTTCTTC
.	TRBJ1-1	.	TRBV2	CASSPTEIMNTEAFF	TGTGCCAGCAGTCCGACAGAGATCATGAACACTGAAGCTTTCTTT
TRBD1	TRBJ2-2	.	TRBV27	CASSWKTGGYTGELFF	TGTGCCAGCAGTTGGAAGACAGGGGGCTATACCGGGGAGCTGTTTTTT
.	TRBJ1-2	.	TRBV5-1	CASSLAQSSTGRYGYTF	TGCGCCAGCAGCTTGGCCCAATCCTCCACAGGGCGCTATGGCTACACCTTC
TRBD1	TRBJ1-3	.	TRBV7-2	CASSTGTVNTIYF	TGTGCCAGCAGTACTGGGACAGTGAACACCATATATTTT
.	TRBJ1-1	.	TRBV10-3	CAISERQHGDEAFF	TGTGCCATCAGTGAGAGACAGCATGGCGATGAAGCTTTCTTT